This TCR beta chain was recovered during a study of T cells after somatic rescue of genetic block. The table came from immunoSEQ multiplex PCR; TCRdb's copy has only in-frame clones and leaves some out. The sample lists 70,000 to 85,000 clones; approximately 91% were seen once. Germline CDR1 and CDR2: ENHRY and SYGVKD. Trimming removed 0 bases from V and 2 bases from J, with 6 bases in between. The CDR3 spans 14 residues. Material: peripheral blood mononuclear cells (PBMCs). The TCR originated in a man aged 25 to 40. This chain connects TRBV10-3 to TRBJ2-3; D not certain. The CDR3 spells CAISESAITDTQYF. The CDR3 coding sequence is TGTGCCATCAGTGAGTCGGCCATCACAGATACGCAGTATTTT.